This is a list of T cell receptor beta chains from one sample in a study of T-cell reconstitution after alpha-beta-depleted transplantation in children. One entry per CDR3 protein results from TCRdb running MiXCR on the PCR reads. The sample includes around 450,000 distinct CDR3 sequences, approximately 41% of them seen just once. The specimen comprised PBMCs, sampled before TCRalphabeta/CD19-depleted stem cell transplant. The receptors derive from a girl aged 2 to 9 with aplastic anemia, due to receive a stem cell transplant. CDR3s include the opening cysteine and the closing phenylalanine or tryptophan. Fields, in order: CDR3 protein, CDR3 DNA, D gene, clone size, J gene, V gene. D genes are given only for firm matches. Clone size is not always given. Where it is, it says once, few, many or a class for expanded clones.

CDR3aa: CASSRSRLRQPQETQYF
CDR3nt: TGTGCCAGCAGCCGATCACGCCTGAGACAGCCCCAAGAGACCCAGTACTTC
d_gene: NA
abundance: NA
j_gene: TRBJ2-5
v_gene: TRBV7-8

CDR3aa: CSARDRRTSNIQYF
CDR3nt: TGCAGTGCTAGAGATCGACGGACTAGCAACATTCAGTACTTC
d_gene: TRBD2
abundance: NA
j_gene: TRBJ2-4
v_gene: TRBV20-1

CDR3aa: CASRQGPSGKGGELFF
CDR3nt: TGTGCCAGCAGACAGGGGCCTAGCGGGAAAGGGGGGGAGCTGTTTTTT
d_gene: TRBD2
abundance: many
j_gene: TRBJ2-2
v_gene: TRBV7-2

CDR3aa: CASSSGRVGSNEQFF
CDR3nt: TGTGCCAGCAGTAGCGGGAGAGTGGGGTCCAATGAGCAGTTCTTC
d_gene: TRBD2
abundance: many
j_gene: TRBJ2-1
v_gene: TRBV28

CDR3aa: CASSVRTSDAGELFF
CDR3nt: TGTGCCAGCAGCGTAAGGACTAGCGATGCCGGGGAGCTGTTTTTT
d_gene: TRBD2
abundance: many
j_gene: TRBJ2-2
v_gene: TRBV9

CDR3aa: CASRTRGGRVLMNTEAFF
CDR3nt: TGTGCCAGCAGGACCAGAGGGGGCCGGGTCCTAATGAACACTGAAGCTTTCTTT
d_gene: TRBD1
abundance: few
j_gene: TRBJ1-1
v_gene: TRBV2

CDR3aa: CASSQGAGYEQYF
CDR3nt: TGTGCCAGCAGCCAAGGGGCGGGTTACGAGCAGTACTTC
d_gene: NA
abundance: NA
j_gene: TRBJ2-7
v_gene: TRBV7-2

CDR3aa: CASAWAGGQETQYF
CDR3nt: TGTGCCAGCGCCTGGGCAGGGGGACAAGAGACCCAGTACTTC
d_gene: TRBD1
abundance: once
j_gene: TRBJ2-5
v_gene: TRBV27

CDR3aa: CASSHGQGGTGELFF
CDR3nt: TGTGCCAGCAGTCATGGACAGGGAGGCACCGGGGAGCTGTTTTTT
d_gene: TRBD1
abundance: many
j_gene: TRBJ2-2
v_gene: TRBV12-3/TRBV12-4

CDR3aa: CASSQDHGVSGANVLTF
CDR3nt: TGTGCCAGCAGCCAAGATCATGGCGTCTCTGGGGCCAACGTCCTGACTTTC
d_gene: NA
abundance: NA
j_gene: TRBJ2-6
v_gene: TRBV3-1

CDR3aa: CASSLAFTQLGANVLTF
CDR3nt: TGCGCCAGCAGCTTGGCTTTCACCCAGCTTGGGGCCAACGTCCTGACTTTC
d_gene: NA
abundance: many
j_gene: TRBJ2-6
v_gene: TRBV5-1

CDR3aa: CASSSYGGSLDTQYF
CDR3nt: TGTGCCAGCAGCTCATACGGCGGGAGTCTCGATACGCAGTATTTT
d_gene: TRBD2
abundance: NA
j_gene: TRBJ2-3
v_gene: TRBV7-8

CDR3aa: CSARIPPAYNEQFF
CDR3nt: TGCAGTGCTAGAATCCCACCGGCCTACAATGAGCAGTTCTTC
d_gene: NA
abundance: NA
j_gene: TRBJ2-1
v_gene: TRBV20-1

CDR3aa: CASSKGGSRQYF
CDR3nt: TGTGCCAGCAGCAAGGGCGGGAGTCGTCAGTACTTC
d_gene: TRBD2
abundance: many
j_gene: TRBJ2-4
v_gene: TRBV5-6

CDR3aa: CASSGGAGGFNNEQFF
CDR3nt: TGCGCCAGCAGCGGGGGCGCGGGAGGATTCAACAATGAGCAGTTCTTC
d_gene: TRBD2
abundance: few
j_gene: TRBJ2-1
v_gene: TRBV5-1

CDR3aa: CASRTAPDEQYF
CDR3nt: TGTGCCAGCAGAACAGCCCCCGATGAGCAGTACTTC
d_gene: NA
abundance: NA
j_gene: TRBJ2-7
v_gene: TRBV7-9

CDR3aa: CASSRRTAGNEKLFF
CDR3nt: TGTGCCAGCAGCCGCCGGACGGCCGGTAATGAAAAACTGTTTTTT
d_gene: NA
abundance: few
j_gene: TRBJ1-4
v_gene: TRBV3-1

CDR3aa: CASSLALGAHEQYF
CDR3nt: TGTGCCAGCAGCTTAGCGCTGGGGGCCCACGAGCAGTACTTC
d_gene: NA
abundance: NA
j_gene: TRBJ2-7
v_gene: TRBV7-8

CDR3aa: CSVAENEQFF
CDR3nt: TGCAGCGTGGCCGAAAATGAGCAGTTCTTC
d_gene: NA
abundance: many
j_gene: TRBJ2-1
v_gene: TRBV29-1

CDR3aa: CASSLWGRGQNEQFF
CDR3nt: TGTGCCAGCAGTTTATGGGGCAGGGGGCAGAATGAGCAGTTCTTC
d_gene: TRBD1
abundance: NA
j_gene: TRBJ2-1
v_gene: TRBV28

CDR3aa: CASSLLPGTSGSATYNEQFF
CDR3nt: TGTGCCAGCAGCTTATTACCCGGGACTAGCGGGAGCGCTACCTACAATGAGCAGTTCTTC
d_gene: TRBD2
abundance: few
j_gene: TRBJ2-1
v_gene: TRBV7-3

CDR3aa: CSAVTSGIPYEQYF
CDR3nt: TGCAGTGCTGTGACTAGCGGAATACCCTACGAGCAGTACTTC
d_gene: TRBD2
abundance: many
j_gene: TRBJ2-7
v_gene: TRBV20-1

CDR3aa: CASSPPGLAEAYNEQFF
CDR3nt: TGTGCCAGCAGCCCGCCGGGACTAGCGGAGGCCTACAATGAGCAGTTCTTC
d_gene: TRBD2
abundance: many
j_gene: TRBJ2-1
v_gene: TRBV7-2

CDR3aa: CASSPGRGRHEQYF
CDR3nt: TGTGCCAGCTCACCAGGCAGGGGAAGGCACGAGCAGTACTTC
d_gene: NA
abundance: NA
j_gene: TRBJ2-7
v_gene: TRBV18

CDR3aa: CASSPGQGEQPQHF
CDR3nt: TGTGCCAGCAGTCCCGGACAGGGAGAACAGCCCCAGCATTTT
d_gene: TRBD1
abundance: NA
j_gene: TRBJ1-5
v_gene: TRBV27

CDR3aa: CASSWGGSISGANVLTF
CDR3nt: TGTGCCAGCAGTTGGGGCGGCTCAATCTCTGGGGCCAACGTCCTGACTTTC
d_gene: NA
abundance: NA
j_gene: TRBJ2-6
v_gene: TRBV12-3/TRBV12-4

CDR3aa: CSASGQSGQYF
CDR3nt: TGCAGTGCTAGCGGACAGTCGGGACAGTACTTC
d_gene: NA
abundance: once
j_gene: TRBJ2-5
v_gene: TRBV20-1

CDR3aa: CASSFRSGISYNEQFF
CDR3nt: TGTGCCAGCAGTTTCAGGAGCGGGATCTCCTACAATGAGCAGTTCTTC
d_gene: TRBD2
abundance: many
j_gene: TRBJ2-1
v_gene: TRBV12-3/TRBV12-4

CDR3aa: CASSGRDRGNTEAFF
CDR3nt: TGTGCCAGCAGCGGCCGGGACAGGGGTAACACTGAAGCTTTCTTT
d_gene: TRBD1
abundance: few
j_gene: TRBJ1-1
v_gene: TRBV7-9

CDR3aa: CASSLDTFQRGLSTDTQYF
CDR3nt: TGTGCCAGCAGCTTGGATACTTTCCAGCGGGGCCTTAGCACAGATACGCAGTATTTT
d_gene: TRBD2
abundance: once
j_gene: TRBJ2-3
v_gene: TRBV5-4

CDR3aa: CASSLLGGSYNEQFF
CDR3nt: TGCGCCAGCAGCTTATTGGGGGGTTCCTACAATGAGCAGTTCTTC
d_gene: NA
abundance: many
j_gene: TRBJ2-1
v_gene: TRBV5-1

CDR3aa: CSARDGGRETQYF
CDR3nt: TGCAGTGCTAGAGATGGGGGGCGCGAGACCCAGTACTTC
d_gene: NA
abundance: many
j_gene: TRBJ2-5
v_gene: TRBV20-1

CDR3aa: CASSLATVGQGNSPLHF
CDR3nt: TGTGCCAGCAGCTTAGCTACTGTGGGACAGGGGAATTCACCCCTCCACTTT
d_gene: TRBD1
abundance: many
j_gene: TRBJ1-6
v_gene: TRBV7-2

CDR3aa: CSAREGGYTF
CDR3nt: TGCAGTGCTAGAGAAGGTGGCTACACCTTC
d_gene: NA
abundance: NA
j_gene: TRBJ1-2
v_gene: TRBV20-1

CDR3aa: CASSWGQGANEQYF
CDR3nt: TGTGCCAGCAGTTGGGGACAGGGGGCGAATGAGCAGTACTTC
d_gene: TRBD1
abundance: NA
j_gene: TRBJ2-7
v_gene: TRBV27

CDR3aa: CASSVGRENQPQHF
CDR3nt: TGTGCCAGCAGTGTGGGACGGGAGAATCAGCCCCAGCATTTT
d_gene: NA
abundance: NA
j_gene: TRBJ1-5
v_gene: TRBV27

CDR3aa: CSANWGASTGELFF
CDR3nt: TGCAGTGCTAATTGGGGGGCGAGCACCGGGGAGCTGTTTTTT
d_gene: NA
abundance: NA
j_gene: TRBJ2-2
v_gene: TRBV20-1

CDR3aa: CASSPPLGSYNEQFF
CDR3nt: TGTGCCAGCTCACCACCGCTCGGGTCCTACAATGAGCAGTTCTTC
d_gene: NA
abundance: few
j_gene: TRBJ2-1
v_gene: TRBV18

CDR3aa: CASGTGGFETQYF
CDR3nt: TGTGCCAGCGGGACAGGGGGCTTCGAGACCCAGTACTTC
d_gene: TRBD1
abundance: NA
j_gene: TRBJ2-5
v_gene: TRBV28

CDR3aa: CSATRQQETQYF
CDR3nt: TGCAGTGCTACACGACAGCAAGAGACCCAGTACTTC
d_gene: NA
abundance: NA
j_gene: TRBJ2-5
v_gene: TRBV20-1

CDR3aa: CASSLRGGDEKLFF
CDR3nt: TGTGCCAGCAGTCTGAGGGGTGGAGATGAAAAACTGTTTTTT
d_gene: NA
abundance: few
j_gene: TRBJ1-4
v_gene: TRBV6-1

CDR3aa: CASSSRTGGANVLTF
CDR3nt: TGCGCCAGCAGCTCGCGGACAGGAGGGGCCAACGTCCTGACTTTC
d_gene: TRBD1
abundance: few
j_gene: TRBJ2-6
v_gene: TRBV5-1

CDR3aa: CASSPEGEDTIYF
CDR3nt: TGTGCCAGCAGCCCAGAGGGTGAAGACACCATATATTTT
d_gene: NA
abundance: NA
j_gene: TRBJ1-3
v_gene: TRBV7-3

CDR3aa: CASSSGTSFYEQYF
CDR3nt: TGTGCCAGCAGTTCCGGGACTAGCTTCTACGAGCAGTACTTC
d_gene: TRBD2
abundance: few
j_gene: TRBJ2-7
v_gene: TRBV28

CDR3aa: CSARDPGIRANEQYF
CDR3nt: TGCAGTGCTAGAGATCCCGGGATTCGGGCCAACGAGCAGTACTTC
d_gene: NA
abundance: many
j_gene: TRBJ2-7
v_gene: TRBV20-1

CDR3aa: CATSRGGRSEQFF
CDR3nt: TGTGCCACCAGCAGAGGGGGCCGAAGTGAGCAGTTCTTC
d_gene: NA
abundance: NA
j_gene: TRBJ2-1
v_gene: TRBV15

CDR3aa: CSARGLAGVYEQYF
CDR3nt: TGCAGTGCTAGGGGACTAGCGGGGGTCTACGAGCAGTACTTC
d_gene: TRBD2
abundance: NA
j_gene: TRBJ2-7
v_gene: TRBV20-1

CDR3aa: CAIGGPYGYTF
CDR3nt: TGTGCCATCGGCGGGCCCTATGGCTACACCTTC
d_gene: NA
abundance: NA
j_gene: TRBJ1-2
v_gene: TRBV10-3

CDR3aa: CASSYSRAKSADTQYF
CDR3nt: TGTGCCAGCAGTTACTCACGGGCTAAGTCGGCAGATACGCAGTATTTT
d_gene: NA
abundance: NA
j_gene: TRBJ2-3
v_gene: TRBV6-5

CDR3aa: CASSLGGANEQFF
CDR3nt: TGTGCCAGCAGCTTAGGGGGGGCCAATGAGCAGTTCTTC
d_gene: NA
abundance: few
j_gene: TRBJ2-1
v_gene: TRBV5-1

CDR3aa: CSVATSGSSYEQYF
CDR3nt: TGCAGCGTCGCCACTAGCGGGAGCTCCTACGAGCAGTACTTC
d_gene: TRBD2
abundance: NA
j_gene: TRBJ2-7
v_gene: TRBV29-1

CDR3aa: CASRGVYNEQFF
CDR3nt: TGTGCCAGCCGGGGGGTGTACAATGAGCAGTTCTTC
d_gene: TRBD2
abundance: many
j_gene: TRBJ2-1
v_gene: TRBV28

CDR3aa: CSPTGTTPYEQYF
CDR3nt: TGCAGCCCAACAGGGACGACTCCTTACGAGCAGTACTTC
d_gene: NA
abundance: NA
j_gene: TRBJ2-7
v_gene: TRBV20-1

CDR3aa: CSARRQPGTDTQYF
CDR3nt: TGCAGTGCTAGACGACAGCCGGGCACAGATACGCAGTATTTT
d_gene: NA
abundance: many
j_gene: TRBJ2-3
v_gene: TRBV20-1

CDR3aa: CASSRQYRSNYGYTF
CDR3nt: TGTGCCAGCAGCCGCCAGTACAGGAGTAACTATGGCTACACCTTC
d_gene: NA
abundance: few
j_gene: TRBJ1-2
v_gene: TRBV11-2

CDR3aa: CASRRELGTTGELFF
CDR3nt: TGTGCCAGCCGGCGCGAGTTAGGAACAACCGGGGAGCTGTTTTTT
d_gene: NA
abundance: many
j_gene: TRBJ2-2
v_gene: TRBV28

CDR3aa: CASSFRRGTQPQHF
CDR3nt: TGTGCCAGCAGTTTCCGAAGAGGGACCCAGCCCCAGCATTTT
d_gene: NA
abundance: few
j_gene: TRBJ1-5
v_gene: TRBV28

CDR3aa: CAISEGGRHNEQFF
CDR3nt: TGTGCCATCAGTGAGGGGGGGAGACACAATGAGCAGTTCTTC
d_gene: NA
abundance: NA
j_gene: TRBJ2-1
v_gene: TRBV10-3